This TCR beta chain derives from a study of neoadjuvant anti-PD-1 for oral cavity cancer. About the study: Patients without progression received a fourth nivolumab dose around day 43, then surgical resection on days 50-56.

Six replicates per PBMC sample, mostly from around 500 ng of genomic DNA. Profiling relied on immunoSEQ multiplex PCR, and the TCRdb table lists in-frame clones only, not all of them. The sample yields 75,000 or so clones, roughly 80% seen once. Trimming pared 0 bases from V and 2 bases from J, leaving 8 bases between. From germline, CDR1 is MNHEY and CDR2 SMNVEV (reference sequence). The CDR3 totals 15 residues. Patients had HPV-negative, locally advanced oral cavity squamous cell carcinoma. Blood cells were analyzed directly, without culture or expansion. The chain uses TRBV27 and TRBJ1-5; possible D gene TRBD1, 5 bases. The sequences come from PBMCs, collected before nivolumab (anti-PD-1) treatment. The sequence was obtained from a person aged 35-79 years with oral cavity squamous cell carcinoma. The CDR3 region has the DNA TGTGCCAGCAGTTTATCACGGGGCGGCAATCAGCCCCAGCATTTT. Translated, it gives CASSLSRGGNQPQHF.